These 20 T cell receptor beta chains originate from one sample sequenced in a study of blood T cell repertoires in COVID-19. Here immunoSEQ multiplex PCR was the method, and the copy in TCRdb shows in-frame clones only, minus some. The repertoire holds about 430,000 clones, with around 91% as singletons. Sequencing used PBMCs or T cells enriched from blood (not recorded which). These receptors were taken from a man between 25 and 39 years old who had recovered from COVID-19.

The V gene is TRBV6-1, the J gene TRBJ1-1, with TRBD1 matching over 11 bases. The germline gives CDR1 MNHNS, CDR2 SASEGT. After removal of 1 base from V and 5 bases from J, the junction contained 3 bases not matched to a gene. The CDR3 spans 15 residues. The CDR3 coding sequence is TGTGCCAGCAGTGAAGGGACAGGGGGCAAGACTGAAGCTTTCTTT. Translation: CASSEGTGGKTEAFF.

This clone has just one count. V gene TRBV2 combines with J gene TRBJ2-5; 10 nucleotides align to TRBD1. CDR1 and CDR2 (germline): SNHLY, FYNNEI. After removal of 6 bases from V and 5 bases from J, the junction contained 6 bases not matched to a gene. This CDR3 spans 14 amino acids. The CDR3 region has the DNA TGTGCCAGCAGGAAGACAGGGGGCACGGAGACCCAGTACTTC. As protein: CASRKTGGTETQYF.

The chain carries TRBV28 and TRBJ1-5; tentatively, D is TRBD1 (6 bases). CDR3 length equals 14 residues. Germline values: CDR1 MDHEN, CDR2 SYDVKM. V shed 4 bases and J shed 7 bases, with 14 bases lying between them. The CDR3 coding sequence is TGTGCCAGCAGTTCCTACAGGGTGGGACAGCCCCAGCATTTT. Protein: CASSSYRVGQPQHF.

The chain employs TRBV18 and TRBJ2-7; D is unclear. Deletions cut 3 bases from V and 2 bases from J, with 5 bases between. The germline CDR1 and CDR2 sequences are KGHSH and LQKENI. The CDR3 sequence is 12 residues long. In nucleotides, the CDR3 is TGTGCCAGCTCACCGACAACCTACGAGCAGTACTTC. This gives the protein CASSPTTYEQYF.

The chain recombines TRBV29-1 with TRBJ2-2; maybe TRBD2 (6 bases). The germline V gene has CDR1 SQVTM and CDR2 ANQGSEA. The CDR3 spans 15 residues. Trimming pared 4 bases from V and 2 bases from J, leaving 14 bases between. The CDR3: CSVGGRDLNTGELFF. The CDR3 DNA reads TGCAGCGTTGGTGGCCGGGACTTAAACACCGGGGAGCTGTTTTTT.

The chain combines TRBV12-3 or TRBV12-4 with TRBJ1-1; the D gene is possibly TRBD1 (6 bases). The CDR3 runs to 13 residues. Trimming removed 7 bases from V and 6 bases from J, with 15 bases in between. The CDR3 nucleotides are TGTGCCAGCAAGGGACATTCAGGGCCTGAAGCTTTCTTT. It codes for CASKGHSGPEAFF.

This clone was found once. The chain carries TRBV24-1 and TRBJ2-3; TRBD1 aligns across 8 bases. Germline CDR1 KGHDR, CDR2 SFDVKD. This CDR3 spans 15 amino acids. The V segment lost 4 bases and the J segment 4 bases; nucleotides outside the gene matches: 6. CDR3 nucleotides: TGTGCCACCAGTGACCCCGGGACAGGCCCAGATACGCAGTATTTT. This translates into CATSDPGTGPDTQYF.

The V and J genes are TRBV28 and TRBJ2-7, with a weak D call TRBD2 (6 bases). The V and J ends lost 6 bases and 6 bases respectively, with 12 bases between them. CDR1 MDHEN and CDR2 SYDVKM come from the germline V gene. This CDR3 contains 12 residues. The CDR3 DNA is TGTGCCAGCAGGAGGGGAGGTCTCGAGCAGTACTTC. It is translated as CASRRGGLEQYF.

The chain is built from TRBV14 and TRBJ2-5; 10 bases map to TRBD1. Unmatched junction bases numbered 7, after V lost 5 bases and J lost 1 base. From germline, CDR1 is SGHDN and CDR2 FVKESK. This CDR3 has 16 amino acids. The CDR3 here is CASSSGTGVIQETQYF. The CDR3 coding sequence is TGTGCCAGCAGCTCCGGGACAGGGGTTATCCAAGAGACCCAGTACTTC.

This chain connects TRBV7-6 to TRBJ2-7; D is possibly TRBD1 (6 bases). Germline CDR1 and CDR2: SGHVS and FNYEAQ. V was shortened by 0 bases and J by 0 bases, with 12 bases between the two germline ends. The CDR3 covers 16 residues. The CDR3 loop is CASSLATRGPSYEQYF. In nucleotides, the CDR3 is TGTGCCAGCAGCTTAGCGACCAGGGGCCCCTCCTACGAGCAGTACTTC.

The V gene is TRBV29-1, the J gene TRBJ1-2, with D hard to call. The V gene lost 4 bases and the J gene lost 8 bases, with 11 bases spanning the gap. The CDR3 is 11 residues long. Germline V gene lookup returns CDR1 SQVTM and CDR2 ANQGSEA. As DNA, the CDR3 is TGCAGCGTTGGAGCTGGGAGCGGCTACACCTTC. It specifies CSVGAGSGYTF.

The J gene is TRBJ2-1, the V gene TRBV11-2; tentatively, D is TRBD2 (6 bases). Trimming shortened V by 6 bases and J by 9 bases, and 15 bases separated the two germline ends. From germline, CDR1 is SGHAT and CDR2 FQNNGV. This CDR3 has 13 amino acids. The CDR3 nucleotides are TGTGCCAGCAGGCCTCCGGGAGAGGTTGAGCAGTTCTTC. Its protein product is CASRPPGEVEQFF.

This clone was found a few times. J is TRBJ2-1 and V is TRBV18, with D possibly matching TRBD1 (6 bases). Germline V gene data show CDR1 as KGHSH and CDR2 as LQKENI. Trimming took 3 bases from V and 6 from J, leaving 12 bases between them. This CDR3 contains 14 residues. The CDR3 spells CASSPGAGRNEQFF. CDR3 DNA: TGTGCCAGCTCACCGGGGGCAGGGCGCAATGAGCAGTTCTTC.

V gene TRBV6-1 combines with J gene TRBJ2-3; 10 bases align to TRBD1. CDR3 size: 16 residues. Germline CDR1 is MNHNS and CDR2 is SASEGT. Trimming took 3 bases from V and 5 from J; bases not matched to a gene: 8. The CDR3 spells CASSEHRQGAIDTQYF. CDR3 DNA: TGTGCCAGCAGTGAGCATCGACAGGGGGCAATAGATACGCAGTATTTT.

The chain is built from TRBV29-1 and TRBJ2-7; TRBD2 aligns across 7 bases. Germline-derived CDR1 and CDR2 are SQVTM and ANQGSEA. Trimming at V came to 3 bases and at J to 2 bases, leaving 4 bases not matched to a gene. This CDR3 has 13 amino acids. The CDR3 here is CSVDSGGTYEQYF. In DNA form, the CDR3 reads TGCAGCGTTGATTCGGGGGGTACCTACGAGCAGTACTTC.

The J gene is TRBJ2-3, the V gene TRBV10-3; D not resolved. In germline, CDR1 is ENHRY, CDR2 SYGVKD. The ends were cut back, 6 bases at V and 0 bases at J, with 7 bases in the middle. The CDR3 extends over 13 amino acids. CDR3 region: CAIRSASTDTQYF. As DNA, the CDR3 is TGTGCCATCAGAAGCGCCAGCACAGATACGCAGTATTTT.

This chain links TRBV27 with TRBJ1-1; possible D gene TRBD1, 6 bases. With 6 bases removed from V and 1 base from J, the gap between germline ends came to 15 bases. This CDR3 contains 15 residues. Germline CDR1 and CDR2: MNHEY and SMNVEV (reference sequence). The CDR3 spells CASRVSTGPNTEAFF. The CDR3 DNA sequence: TGTGCCAGCAGAGTATCAACAGGGCCGAACACTGAAGCTTTCTTT.

In its sample, this clone was seen once. The chain couples TRBV24-1 to TRBJ1-2; a weak D match, TRBD1 (6 bases). Trimming cost V 2 bases and J 0 bases, with 18 bases left between them. CDR1 and CDR2 from the germline V gene are KGHDR and SFDVKD. The CDR3 totals 18 residues. CDR3 sequence reads: CATSDSRQEALANYGYTF. The CDR3 bases are TGTGCCACCAGTGATTCTCGACAGGAGGCCTTAGCTAACTATGGCTACACCTTC.

The chain combines TRBV19 with TRBJ2-4, with TRBD2 matching 12 bases. The length of the CDR3 is 14 residues. The germline V gene encodes CDR1 LNHDA and CDR2 SQIVND (reference sequence). V shed 5 bases, J shed 7 bases, and the junction held 3 bases outside the gene matches. CDR3 coding DNA: TGTGCCAGTAGTTCTAGCGGGAGGGGGAACATTCAGTACTTC. This codes for CASSSSGRGNIQYF.

The rearrangement joins TRBV5-6 to TRBJ2-7; D is ambiguous. Germline V gene data show CDR1 as SGHDT and CDR2 as YYEEEE. This CDR3 has 13 residues. The germline V and J ends were trimmed by 1 base and 0 bases, with 5 bases remaining between them. CDR3: CASSLPHSYEQYF. The DNA for the CDR3 is TGTGCCAGCAGCTTGCCACACTCCTACGAGCAGTACTTC. Using reference TRBV5-6 and TRBJ2-7 for the parts outside the CDR3, the full variable domain is DAGVTQSPTHLIKTRGQQVTLRCSPKSGHDTVSWYQQALGQGPQFIFQYYEEEERQRGNFPDRFSGHQFPNYSSELNVNALLLGDSALYLCASSLPHSYEQYFGPGTRLTVT.